Shown below are 18 T cell receptor beta chains from a single sample sequenced in a study of CD8+CD57+ T cells in acquired aplastic anemia. The use of genomic DNA as template underpinned the TCR beta VDJ and CDR3 profiling. TCRdb used MiXCR to reprocess the reads, holding one entry per CDR3 protein. Counted here are 68,000 or so distinct CDR3 sequences, approximately 51% occurring once; the ten biggest clones make up about 8.3%. Material for sequencing was sorted CD4+, CD8+, or CD8+CD57+ T cells (not recorded which) from PBMCs. The receptor set was obtained from a human donor in good health, serving as a control.

J is TRBJ2-7 and V is TRBV11-2; TRBD1 matches 10 bases. J gave up 4 bases and V 0 bases, and 3 bases lay outside the gene matches. Germline V gives CDR1 SGHAT, CDR2 FQNNGV. This CDR3 contains 15 residues. DNA of the CDR3: TGTGCCAGCAGCTTAGAGAGACAGGGGGCTTACGAGCAGTACTTC. It codes for CASSLERQGAYEQYF.

The chain recombines TRBV7-3 with TRBJ2-1; D is uncertain. The CDR3 is 13 amino acids. Trimming took off 3 bases at V and 5 bases at J, with 8 bases between the two ends. Germline loops: CDR1 SGHTA, CDR2 FQGTGA. The CDR3 DNA sequence: TGTGCCAGCAGCTTTGCTGGGGACAATGAGCAGTTCTTC. Its translation: CASSFAGDNEQFF.

The gene calls are TRBV20-1 and TRBJ2-7; either TRBD1 or TRBD2 may supply D (5 bases each). CDR3 length: 15 amino acids. Trimming cost V 3 bases and J 0 bases, with 15 bases left between them. CDR1 is DFQATT and CDR2 is SNEGSKA in the germline V gene (reference sequence). CDR3 bases: TGCAGTGCTAGGGCCTTGGGGGTTAGCTCCTACGAGCAGTACTTC. Residues: CSARALGVSSYEQYF.

This clonotype was observed a few times. The chain couples TRBV27 to TRBJ2-1; TRBD2 matches at 13 bases. Looked up from germline, CDR1 is MNHEY and CDR2 is SMNVEV (reference sequence). The length of the CDR3 is 17 residues. V lost 5 bases to trimming and J lost 2 bases; unmatched junction nucleotides: 6. DNA for the CDR3: TGTGCCAGCAGTAGGAAGACTAGCGGGAGGCCCTACAATGAGCAGTTCTTC. This codes for CASSRKTSGRPYNEQFF.

The chain is built from TRBV24-1 and TRBJ2-7; D uncertain. Germline CDR1 reads KGHDR; CDR2 reads SFDVKD. The CDR3 extends over 12 amino acids. The germline V and J ends were trimmed by 9 bases and 1 base, with 9 bases remaining between them. CDR3 region: CATCGRSYEQYF. DNA for the CDR3: TGTGCCACCTGTGGCCGATCCTACGAGCAGTACTTC.

There are many counts of this clonotype. V usage is TRBV5-1 and J usage is TRBJ2-1; 9 positions agree with TRBD2. The V and J ends lost 0 bases and 9 bases, in that order; junction bases with no gene match: 7. From germline, CDR1 is SGHRS and CDR2 YFSETQ. The length of the CDR3 is 15 residues. The CDR3 loop is CASSLGPSGNGEQFF. The CDR3 coding sequence is TGCGCCAGCAGCTTGGGGCCTAGCGGGAACGGTGAGCAGTTCTTC. The full variable domain, with the rest looked up from reference TRBV5-1 and TRBJ2-1, is KAGVTQTPRYLIKTRGQQVTLSCSPISGHRSVSWYQQTPGQGLQFLFEYFSETQRNKGNFPGRFSGRQFSNSRSEMNVSTLELGDSALYLCASSLGPSGNGEQFFGPGTRLTVL.

This clonotype was found once. This chain uses TRBV2 with TRBJ1-1; possibly TRBD1 for D (5 bases). The CDR3 covers 12 residues. Germline values: CDR1 SNHLY, CDR2 FYNNEI. V was pared by 6 bases and J by 8 bases, with 13 bases between. The CDR3: CASRGVVFEAFF. CDR3 sequence (DNA): TGTGCCAGCAGGGGGGTAGTTTTCGAAGCTTTCTTT.

The DNA for the CDR3 is TGTGCCAGTAGTCCTGACTCCGGCAACTACGAGCAGTACTTC. Translating it yields CASSPDSGNYEQYF. The chain employs TRBV19 and TRBJ2-7; no definite D call. This CDR3 is 14 amino acids long. Germline V CDR1 and CDR2: LNHDA, SQIVND (reference sequence). The V end lost 5 bases, the J end lost 3 bases, and 14 bases lay between the germline ends. Supplemented by reference TRBV19 and TRBJ2-7, the full variable domain reads DGGITQSPKYLFRKEGQNVTLSCEQNLNHDAMYWYRQDPGQGLRLIYYSQIVNDFQKGDIAEGYSVSREKKESFPLTVTSAQKNPTAFYLCASSPDSGNYEQYFGPGTRLTVT.

This clonotype was observed a handful of times. This may arise from a read error, as a much more abundant clone is one base away. The genes are TRBV7-6 and TRBJ2-2; D possibly corresponds to TRBD2 (5 bases). V shed 6 bases and J shed 6 bases, with 14 bases lying between them. CDR3 length equals 14 residues. Germline V gene data show CDR1 as SGHVS and CDR2 as FNYEAQ. The CDR3 loop is CASREGEVSGELFF. CDR3 DNA sequence: TGTGCCAGCAGAGAGGGAGAGGTTTCCGGGGAGCTGTTTTTT.

This clonotype was seen only a few times. The chain couples TRBV2 to TRBJ1-5, with 9 bases lining up with TRBD1. Germline V gives CDR1 SNHLY, CDR2 FYNNEI. J gave up 0 bases and V 4 bases, and 16 bases lay outside the gene matches. This CDR3 contains 20 residues. The CDR3 sequence: CASSGHPGQGIQYSNQPQHF. The CDR3 DNA sequence: TGTGCCAGCAGTGGGCACCCGGGACAGGGAATTCAGTATAGCAATCAGCCCCAGCATTTT.

V gene TRBV6-5 combines with J gene TRBJ1-2, with unresolved D. The CDR3 has 13 residues. Trimming took 0 bases from V and 5 from J, leaving 7 bases between them. Germline V CDR1 and CDR2: MNHEY, SVGAGI. The DNA for the CDR3 is TGTGCCAGCAGTTACTCAGGGCCTTATGGCTACACCTTC. Its protein is CASSYSGPYGYTF.

The chain employs TRBV27 and TRBJ2-3; TRBD2 aligns across 13 bases. Germline CDR1 reads MNHEY; CDR2 reads SMNVEV (reference sequence). The CDR3 is 17 amino acids. J gave up 3 bases and V 2 bases, and 5 bases lay outside the gene matches. CDR3 nucleotide sequence: TGTGCCAGCAGTTTAAGGACTAGCGGGGGTAGTACAGATACGCAGTATTTT. This encodes CASSLRTSGGSTDTQYF.

The table lists this clonotype with many counts. V is TRBV4-1 and J is TRBJ2-5, with a tentative D call TRBD1 (6 bases). The length of the CDR3 is 15 residues. V was cut by 8 bases and J by 4 bases, with 20 bases left in between. Germline V lookup: CDR1 MGHRA, CDR2 YSYEKL. The CDR3 DNA reads TGCGCCAGCGCACTTACACAGGGAACAGGAGAGACCCAGTACTTC. Translation: CASALTQGTGETQYF.

There are many counts of this clonotype. The chain couples TRBV27 to TRBJ1-2, with TRBD1 matching 9 bases. The CDR3 consists of 14 residues. Germline V CDR1 and CDR2: MNHEY, SMNVEV (reference sequence). Trimming at V came to 3 bases and at J to 8 bases, leaving 7 bases not matched to a gene. The CDR3 region has the DNA TGTGCCAGCAGTTTCTCTACAGGGGGCAGCGGCTACACCTTC. It encodes CASSFSTGGSGYTF.

This clonotype occurred many times. DNA for the CDR3: TGTGCCAGCAGAGGAGATGGGACCTACTACGAGCAGTACTTC. It yields the protein CASRGDGTYYEQYF. The chain uses TRBV2 and TRBJ2-7; D may correspond to TRBD1 or TRBD2 (5 bases each). The germline V gene encodes CDR1 SNHLY and CDR2 FYNNEI. V lost 6 bases, J lost 3 bases, and 15 bases lay in between. The length of the CDR3 is 14 residues.

V is TRBV25-1 and J is TRBJ1-1, with D tentatively TRBD1 (5 bases). V lost 3 bases to trimming and J lost 1 base, with 9 bases between them. In germline, CDR1 is MGHDK, CDR2 SYGVNS. CDR3 length: 14 residues. The CDR3 DNA sequence: TGTGCCAGCAGTGAGGCAGGGAGGAACACTGAAGCTTTCTTT. Translated, it gives CASSEAGRNTEAFF.

This clonotype showed up many times. The CDR3, as DNA: TGTGCCAGCAGCTTGCTAGGGGGTAGTACTGAAGCTTTCTTT. The encoded protein is CASSLLGGSTEAFF. This rearrangement joins TRBV5-4 to TRBJ1-1; a weak D match, TRBD1 (6 bases). Germline V gene data show CDR1 as SGHNT and CDR2 as YYREEE (reference sequence). The V and J ends lost 1 base and 5 bases respectively, with 12 bases between them. The CDR3 sequence is 14 residues long.

This clonotype is judged medium-sized (0.01 to 0.1%). The V gene is TRBV7-3, the J gene TRBJ2-7; weak D call: TRBD1 (5 bases). V was pared by 6 bases and J by 3 bases, with 15 bases between. The CDR3 spans 14 residues. Germline CDR1 and CDR2: SGHTA and FQGTGA. The CDR3 sequence is CASRPTPDSYEQYF. The CDR3 region has the DNA TGTGCCAGCAGACCGACACCTGACAGCTACGAGCAGTACTTC.